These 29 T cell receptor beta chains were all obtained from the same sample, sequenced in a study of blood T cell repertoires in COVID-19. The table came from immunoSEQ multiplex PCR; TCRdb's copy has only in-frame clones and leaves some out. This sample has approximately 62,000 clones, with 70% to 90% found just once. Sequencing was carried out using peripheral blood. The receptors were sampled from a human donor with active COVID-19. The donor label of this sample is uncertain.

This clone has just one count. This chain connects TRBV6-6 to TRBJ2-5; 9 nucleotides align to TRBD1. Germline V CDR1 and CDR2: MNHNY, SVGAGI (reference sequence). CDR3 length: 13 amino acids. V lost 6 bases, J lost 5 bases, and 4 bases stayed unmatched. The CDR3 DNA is TGTGCCAGCAGAAGACAGGGGGACGAGACCCAGTACTTC. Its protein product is CASRRQGDETQYF.

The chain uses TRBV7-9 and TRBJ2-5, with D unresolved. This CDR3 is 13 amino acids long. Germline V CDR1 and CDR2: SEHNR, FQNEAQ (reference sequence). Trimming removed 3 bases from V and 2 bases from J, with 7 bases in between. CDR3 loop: CASSLGYQETQYF. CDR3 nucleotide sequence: TGTGCCAGCAGCTTGGGCTATCAAGAGACCCAGTACTTC.

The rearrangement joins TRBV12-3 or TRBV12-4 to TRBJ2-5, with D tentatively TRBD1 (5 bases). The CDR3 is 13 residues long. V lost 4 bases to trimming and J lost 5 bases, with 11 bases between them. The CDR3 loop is CASSWGWQETQYF. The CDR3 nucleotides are TGTGCCAGCAGTTGGGGCTGGCAGGAGACCCAGTACTTC.

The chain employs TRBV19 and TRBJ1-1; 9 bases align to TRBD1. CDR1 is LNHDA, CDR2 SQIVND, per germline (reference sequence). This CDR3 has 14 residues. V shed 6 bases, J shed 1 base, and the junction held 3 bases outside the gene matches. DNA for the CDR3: TGTGCCAGTAGCCGGGACAGGGCGAACACTGAAGCTTTCTTT. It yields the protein CASSRDRANTEAFF.

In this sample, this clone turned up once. CDR3 amino acids: CASSGPGQASYEQYF. For the CDR3, the DNA is TGTGCCAGCAGCGGACCGGGACAGGCCTCCTACGAGCAGTACTTC. The chain links TRBV5-4 to TRBJ2-7; 8 bases fit TRBD1. Germline loops: CDR1 SGHNT, CDR2 YYREEE (reference sequence). After removal of 4 bases from V and 0 bases from J, the junction contained 6 bases not matched to a gene. This CDR3 spans 15 amino acids. Drawing the rest from reference TRBV5-4 and TRBJ2-7, the complete variable domain is ETGVTQSPTHLIKTRGQQVTLRCSSQSGHNTVSWYQQALGQGPQFIFQYYREEENGRGNFPPRFSGLQFPNYSSELNVNALELDDSALYLCASSGPGQASYEQYFGPGTRLTVT.

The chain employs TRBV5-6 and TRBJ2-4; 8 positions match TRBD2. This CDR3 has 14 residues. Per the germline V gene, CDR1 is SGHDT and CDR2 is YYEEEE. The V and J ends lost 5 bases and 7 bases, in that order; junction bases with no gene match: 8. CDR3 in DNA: TGTGCCAGCAGTCCCAGCGGGAGAGAGAACATTCAGTACTTC. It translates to CASSPSGRENIQYF.

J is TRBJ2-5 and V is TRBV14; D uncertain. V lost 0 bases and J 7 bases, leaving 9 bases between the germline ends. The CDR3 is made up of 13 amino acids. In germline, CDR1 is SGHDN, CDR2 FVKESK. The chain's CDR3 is CASSQDDIGTQYF. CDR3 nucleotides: TGTGCCAGCAGCCAAGATGATATCGGGACCCAGTACTTC.

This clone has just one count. In nucleotides, the CDR3 is TGTGCCACCTCAGGAGGGTGGAGGGACAATGAGCAGTTCTTC. Protein product: CATSGGWRDNEQFF. V and J are TRBV15 and TRBJ2-1; a weak D match, TRBD2 (6 bases). Germline values: CDR1 LNHNV, CDR2 YYDKDF (reference sequence). V lost 8 bases, J lost 5 bases, and 16 bases lay in between. This CDR3 region has 14 residues.

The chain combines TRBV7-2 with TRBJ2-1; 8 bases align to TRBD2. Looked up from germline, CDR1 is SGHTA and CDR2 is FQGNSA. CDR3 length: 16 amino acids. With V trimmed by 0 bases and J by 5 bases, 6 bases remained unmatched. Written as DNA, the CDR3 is TGTGCCAGCAGCTTAGCTAGCGGGGTTAAAAACAATGAGCAGTTCTTC. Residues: CASSLASGVKNNEQFF. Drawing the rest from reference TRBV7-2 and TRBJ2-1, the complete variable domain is GAGVSQSPSNKVTEKGKDVELRCDPISGHTALYWYRQSLGQGLEFLIYFQGNSAPDKSGLPSDRFSAERTGGSVSTLTIQRTQQEDSAVYLCASSLASGVKNNEQFFGPGTRLTVL.

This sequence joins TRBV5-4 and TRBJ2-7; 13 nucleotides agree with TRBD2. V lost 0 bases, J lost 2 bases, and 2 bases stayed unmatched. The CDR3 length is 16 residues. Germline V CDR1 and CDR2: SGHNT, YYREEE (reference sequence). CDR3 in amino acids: CASSLEGLAGPYEQYF. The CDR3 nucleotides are TGTGCCAGCAGCTTGGAGGGACTAGCGGGGCCCTACGAGCAGTACTTC.

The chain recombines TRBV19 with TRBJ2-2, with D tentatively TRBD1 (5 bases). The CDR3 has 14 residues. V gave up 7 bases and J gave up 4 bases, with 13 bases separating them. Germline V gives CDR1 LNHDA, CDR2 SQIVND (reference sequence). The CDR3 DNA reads TGTGCCAGTACCGGCAGGGCAGGCACCGGGGAGCTGTTTTTT. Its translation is CASTGRAGTGELFF.

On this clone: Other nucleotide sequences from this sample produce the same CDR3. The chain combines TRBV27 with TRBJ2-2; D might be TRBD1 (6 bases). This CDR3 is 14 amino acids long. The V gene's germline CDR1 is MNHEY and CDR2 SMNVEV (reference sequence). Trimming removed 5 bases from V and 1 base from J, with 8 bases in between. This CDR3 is CASSPTGNTGELFF. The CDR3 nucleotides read TGTGCCAGCAGTCCGACAGGGAACACCGGGGAGCTGTTTTTT.

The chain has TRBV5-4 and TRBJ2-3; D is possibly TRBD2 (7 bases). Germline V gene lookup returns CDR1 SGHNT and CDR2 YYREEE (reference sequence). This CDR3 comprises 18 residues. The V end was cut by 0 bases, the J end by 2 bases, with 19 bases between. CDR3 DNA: TGTGCCAGCAGCTTGGGTACAGGGCTAGCGGAGGTCACAGATACGCAGTATTTT. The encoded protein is CASSLGTGLAEVTDTQYF.

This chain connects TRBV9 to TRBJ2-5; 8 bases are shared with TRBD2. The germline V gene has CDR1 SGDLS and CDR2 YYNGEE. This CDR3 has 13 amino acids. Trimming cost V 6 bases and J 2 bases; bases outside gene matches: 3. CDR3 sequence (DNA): TGTGCCAGCACCCGGGGGGGACAAGAGACCCAGTACTTC. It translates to CASTRGGQETQYF.

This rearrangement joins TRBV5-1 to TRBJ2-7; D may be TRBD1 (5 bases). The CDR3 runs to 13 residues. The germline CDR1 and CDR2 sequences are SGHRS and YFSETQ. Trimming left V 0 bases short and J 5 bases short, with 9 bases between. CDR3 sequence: CASSLAGRDEQYF. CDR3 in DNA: TGCGCCAGCAGCTTGGCAGGGCGCGACGAGCAGTACTTC. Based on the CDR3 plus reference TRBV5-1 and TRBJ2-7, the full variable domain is KAGVTQTPRYLIKTRGQQVTLSCSPISGHRSVSWYQQTPGQGLQFLFEYFSETQRNKGNFPGRFSGRQFSNSRSEMNVSTLELGDSALYLCASSLAGRDEQYFGPGTRLTVT.

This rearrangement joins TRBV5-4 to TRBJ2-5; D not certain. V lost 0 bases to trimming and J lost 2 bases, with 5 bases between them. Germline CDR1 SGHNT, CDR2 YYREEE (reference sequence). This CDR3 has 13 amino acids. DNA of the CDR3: TGTGCCAGCAGCTTGGAAACTCAAGAGACCCAGTACTTC. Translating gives CASSLETQETQYF.

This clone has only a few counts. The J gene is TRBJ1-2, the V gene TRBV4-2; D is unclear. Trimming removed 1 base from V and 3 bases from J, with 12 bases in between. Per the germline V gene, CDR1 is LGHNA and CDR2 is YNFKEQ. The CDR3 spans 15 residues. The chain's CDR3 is CASSQGGGSHYGYTF. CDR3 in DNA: TGTGCCAGCAGCCAAGGGGGAGGCAGTCACTATGGCTACACCTTC.

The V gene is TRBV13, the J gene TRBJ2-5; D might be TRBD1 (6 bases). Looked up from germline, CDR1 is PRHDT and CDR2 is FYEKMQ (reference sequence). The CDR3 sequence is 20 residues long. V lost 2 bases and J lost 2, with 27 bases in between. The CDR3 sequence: CASSLRAAPGQGRRQETQYF. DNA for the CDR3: TGTGCCAGCAGCTTACGAGCCGCGCCAGGGCAGGGGCGTCGGCAAGAGACCCAGTACTTC.

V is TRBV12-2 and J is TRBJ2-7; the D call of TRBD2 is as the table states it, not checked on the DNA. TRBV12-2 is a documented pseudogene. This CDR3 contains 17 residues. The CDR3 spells CASRLFRVSGSFHEQYF. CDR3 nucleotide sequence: TGTGCAAGTCGCTTATTTAGGGTTAGCGGGAGTTTCCACGAGCAGTACTTC.

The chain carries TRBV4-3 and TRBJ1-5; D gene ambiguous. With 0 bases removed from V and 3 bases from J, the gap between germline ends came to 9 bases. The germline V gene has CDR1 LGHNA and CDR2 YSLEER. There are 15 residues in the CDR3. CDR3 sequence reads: CASSQDARNNQPQHF. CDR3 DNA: TGCGCCAGCAGCCAAGATGCCAGGAACAATCAGCCCCAGCATTTT.

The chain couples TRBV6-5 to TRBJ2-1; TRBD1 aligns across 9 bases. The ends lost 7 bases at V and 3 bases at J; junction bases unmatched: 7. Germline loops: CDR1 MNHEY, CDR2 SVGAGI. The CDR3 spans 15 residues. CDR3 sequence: CASTQDRGDYNEQFF. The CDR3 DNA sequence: TGTGCCAGCACCCAGGACAGGGGAGACTACAATGAGCAGTTCTTC.

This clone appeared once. Here the CDR3 DNA reads TGTGCCAGCAGGGCGGGGAGGGCCTATGGCTACACCTTC. This sequence encodes CASRAGRAYGYTF. The genes are TRBV27 and TRBJ1-2; D uncertain. CDR1 and CDR2 (germline): MNHEY, SMNVEV (reference sequence). Trimming shortened V by 6 bases and J by 4 bases, and 12 bases separated the two germline ends. This CDR3 spans 13 amino acids.

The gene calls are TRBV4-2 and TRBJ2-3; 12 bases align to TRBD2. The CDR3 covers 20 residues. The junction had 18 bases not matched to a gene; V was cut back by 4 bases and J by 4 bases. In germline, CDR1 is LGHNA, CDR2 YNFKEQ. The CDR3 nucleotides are TGTGCCAGCAGCCCGCAGTCCCCTAGCGGGGGGGCCGTATTCCCAGATACGCAGTATTTT. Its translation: CASSPQSPSGGAVFPDTQYF.

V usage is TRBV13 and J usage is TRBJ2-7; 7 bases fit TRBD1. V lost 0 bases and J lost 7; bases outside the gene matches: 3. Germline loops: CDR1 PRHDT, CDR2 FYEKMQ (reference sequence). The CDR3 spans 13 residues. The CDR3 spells CASSLGRRGEQYF. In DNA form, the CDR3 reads TGTGCCAGCAGCTTAGGGCGCAGGGGGGAGCAGTACTTC.

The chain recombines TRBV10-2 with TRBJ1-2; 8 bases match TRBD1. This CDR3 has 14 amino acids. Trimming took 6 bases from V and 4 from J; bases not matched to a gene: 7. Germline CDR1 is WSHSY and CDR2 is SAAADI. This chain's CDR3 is CASSSQGAVYGYTF. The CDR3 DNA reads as TGCGCCAGCAGCTCGCAGGGGGCGGTCTATGGCTACACCTTC.

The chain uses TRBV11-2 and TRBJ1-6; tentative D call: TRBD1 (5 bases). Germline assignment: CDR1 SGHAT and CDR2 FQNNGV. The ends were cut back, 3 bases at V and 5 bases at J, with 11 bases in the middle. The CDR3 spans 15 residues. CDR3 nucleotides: TGTGCCAGCAGCTTGGGGCTCCGGAATAATTCACCCCTCCACTTT. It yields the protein CASSLGLRNNSPLHF.

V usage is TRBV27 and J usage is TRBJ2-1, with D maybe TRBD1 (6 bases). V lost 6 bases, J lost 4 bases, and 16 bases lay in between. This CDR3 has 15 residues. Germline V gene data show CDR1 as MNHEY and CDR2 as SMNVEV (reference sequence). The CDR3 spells CASSPTGPLYNEQFF. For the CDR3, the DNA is TGTGCCAGCAGCCCGACAGGACCCCTTTACAATGAGCAGTTCTTC.

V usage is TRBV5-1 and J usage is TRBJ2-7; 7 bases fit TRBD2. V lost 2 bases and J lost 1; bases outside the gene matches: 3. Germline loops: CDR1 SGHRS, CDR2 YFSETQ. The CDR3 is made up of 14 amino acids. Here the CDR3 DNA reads TGCGCCAGCAGCTTAGAAGCGGGGTCCTACGAGCAGTACTTC. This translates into CASSLEAGSYEQYF. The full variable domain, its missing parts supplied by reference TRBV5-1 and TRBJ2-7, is KAGVTQTPRYLIKTRGQQVTLSCSPISGHRSVSWYQQTPGQGLQFLFEYFSETQRNKGNFPGRFSGRQFSNSRSEMNVSTLELGDSALYLCASSLEAGSYEQYFGPGTRLTVT.

The CDR3 loop is CAISESSGDNTGELFF. CDR3 DNA: TGTGCCATCAGTGAGTCAAGCGGGGATAACACCGGGGAGCTGTTTTTT. J is TRBJ2-2 and V is TRBV10-3; 7 nucleotides align to TRBD2. V trimming: 0 bases; J trimming: 2 bases; junction bases outside the gene matches: 3. CDR1 is ENHRY, CDR2 SYGVKD, per germline. The CDR3 runs 16 residues.